This T cell receptor (beta chain) originates from a study of control samples from healthy donors and cancer patients. The table lists this clone with a count of one. This table comes from immunoSEQ multiplex PCR, and its TCRdb copy is limited to in-frame clones, with some not included. The sample has approximately 180,000 clones, 91% seen once. Material for sequencing was blood. The TCR was taken from a woman aged 40 to 55 in good health.

CDR3 residues: CASSAPTSGGVTDTQYF. CDR3 bases: TGTGCCAGCAGCGCACCGACTAGCGGGGGAGTCACAGATACGCAGTATTTT. The rearrangement uses TRBV9 and TRBJ2-3; 12 bases line up with TRBD2. From germline, CDR1 is SGDLS and CDR2 YYNGEE. The junction had 7 bases not matched to a gene; V was cut back by 3 bases and J by 2 bases. The CDR3 is 17 amino acids.